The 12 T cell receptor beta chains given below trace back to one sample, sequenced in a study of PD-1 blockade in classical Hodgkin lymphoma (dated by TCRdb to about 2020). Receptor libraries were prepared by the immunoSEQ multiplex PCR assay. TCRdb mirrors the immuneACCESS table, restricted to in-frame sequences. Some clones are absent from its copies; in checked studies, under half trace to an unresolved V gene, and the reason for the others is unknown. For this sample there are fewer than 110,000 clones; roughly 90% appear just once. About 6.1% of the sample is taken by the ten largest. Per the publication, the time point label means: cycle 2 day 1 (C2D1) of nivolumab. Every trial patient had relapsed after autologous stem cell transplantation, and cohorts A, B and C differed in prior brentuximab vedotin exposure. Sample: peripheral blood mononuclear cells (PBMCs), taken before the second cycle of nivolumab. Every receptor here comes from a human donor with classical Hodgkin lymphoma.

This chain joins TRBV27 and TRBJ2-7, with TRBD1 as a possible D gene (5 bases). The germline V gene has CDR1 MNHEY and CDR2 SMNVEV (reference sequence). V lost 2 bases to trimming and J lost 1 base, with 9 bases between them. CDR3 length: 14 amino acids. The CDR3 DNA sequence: TGTGCCAGCAGTTTAAACAGGAGATCCTACGAGCAGTACTTC. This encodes CASSLNRRSYEQYF.

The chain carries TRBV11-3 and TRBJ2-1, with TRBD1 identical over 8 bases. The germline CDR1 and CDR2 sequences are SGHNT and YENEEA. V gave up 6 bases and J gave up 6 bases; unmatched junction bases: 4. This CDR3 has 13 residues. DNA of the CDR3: TGTGCCAGCAGAGACAGGGGCTCCAATGAGCAGTTCTTC. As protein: CASRDRGSNEQFF.

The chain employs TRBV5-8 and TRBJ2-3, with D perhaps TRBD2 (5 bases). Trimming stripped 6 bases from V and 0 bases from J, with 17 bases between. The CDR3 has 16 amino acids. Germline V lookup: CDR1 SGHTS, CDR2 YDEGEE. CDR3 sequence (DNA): TGTGCCAGCACCCGGCCGTGGAGGCGGAGCACAGATACGCAGTATTTT. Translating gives CASTRPWRRSTDTQYF.

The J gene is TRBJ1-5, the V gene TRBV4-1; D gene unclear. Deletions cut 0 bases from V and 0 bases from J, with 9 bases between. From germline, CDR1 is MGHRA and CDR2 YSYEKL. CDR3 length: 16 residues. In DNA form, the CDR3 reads TGCGCCAGCAGCCAAGATAAACCGTATAGCAATCAGCCCCAGCATTTT. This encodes CASSQDKPYSNQPQHF.

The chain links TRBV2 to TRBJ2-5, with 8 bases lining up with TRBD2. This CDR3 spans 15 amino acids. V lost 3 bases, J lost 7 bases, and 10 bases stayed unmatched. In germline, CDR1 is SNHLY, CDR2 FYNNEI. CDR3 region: CASSEFSGEPGTQYF. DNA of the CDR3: TGTGCCAGCAGTGAGTTTAGCGGGGAACCCGGGACCCAGTACTTC.

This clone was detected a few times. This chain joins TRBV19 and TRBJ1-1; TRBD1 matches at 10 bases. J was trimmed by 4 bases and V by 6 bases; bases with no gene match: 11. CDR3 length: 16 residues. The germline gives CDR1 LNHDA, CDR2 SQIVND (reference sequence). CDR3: CASRDRTGGYGTEAFF. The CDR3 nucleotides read TGTGCCAGTAGAGACAGGACAGGGGGGTATGGCACTGAAGCTTTCTTT.

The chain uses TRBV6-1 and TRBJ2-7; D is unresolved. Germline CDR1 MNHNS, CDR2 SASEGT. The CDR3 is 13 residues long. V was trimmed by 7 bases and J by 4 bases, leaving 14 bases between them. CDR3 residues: CASIIRSPYEQYF. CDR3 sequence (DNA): TGTGCCAGCATCATTCGCTCTCCTTACGAGCAGTACTTC.

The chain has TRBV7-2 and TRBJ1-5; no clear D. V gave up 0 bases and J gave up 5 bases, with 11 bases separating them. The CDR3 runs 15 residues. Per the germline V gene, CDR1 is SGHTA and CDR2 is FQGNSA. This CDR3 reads CASSLAGGSHQPQHF. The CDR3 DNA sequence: TGTGCCAGCAGCTTAGCCGGCGGGTCGCATCAGCCCCAGCATTTT.

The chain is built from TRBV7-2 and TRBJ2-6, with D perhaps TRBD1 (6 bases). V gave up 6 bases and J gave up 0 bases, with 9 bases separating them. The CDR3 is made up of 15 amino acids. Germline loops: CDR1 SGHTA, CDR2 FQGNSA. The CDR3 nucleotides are TGTGCCAGCAGTACGGACAGCTCTGGGGCCAACGTCCTGACTTTC. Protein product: CASSTDSSGANVLTF.

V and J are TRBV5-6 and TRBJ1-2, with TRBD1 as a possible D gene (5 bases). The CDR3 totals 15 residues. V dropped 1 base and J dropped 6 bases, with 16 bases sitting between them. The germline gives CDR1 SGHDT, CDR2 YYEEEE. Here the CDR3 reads CASSLQGGLGHGYTF. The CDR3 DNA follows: TGTGCCAGCAGCTTGCAGGGTGGCTTGGGTCATGGCTACACCTTC.

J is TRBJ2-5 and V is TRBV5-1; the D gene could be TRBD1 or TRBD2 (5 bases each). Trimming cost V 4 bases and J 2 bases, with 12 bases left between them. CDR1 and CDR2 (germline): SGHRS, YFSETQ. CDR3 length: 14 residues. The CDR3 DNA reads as TGCGCCAGCAGCGTGGGGACGGATCAAGAGACCCAGTACTTC. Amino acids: CASSVGTDQETQYF.

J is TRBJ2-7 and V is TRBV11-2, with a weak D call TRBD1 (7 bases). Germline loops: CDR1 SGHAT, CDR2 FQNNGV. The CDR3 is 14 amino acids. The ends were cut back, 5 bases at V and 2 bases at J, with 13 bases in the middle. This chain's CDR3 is CASSQGGGPYEQYF. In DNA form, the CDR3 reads TGTGCCAGCAGCCAGGGGGGCGGTCCCTACGAGCAGTACTTC.